This TCR beta chain was recorded in a study of T-cell reconstitution after alpha-beta-depleted transplantation in children. This clonotype has only a few counts. J gave up 2 bases and V 2 bases, and 7 bases lay outside the gene matches. The CDR3 extends over 16 amino acids. Germline CDR1 is DFQATT and CDR2 is SNEGSKA (reference sequence). Researchers prepared the TCRbeta library using unique molecular identifiers, the study reports. Using its own MiXCR run on the PCR reads, TCRdb lists one record per CDR3 protein. The sample has around 680,000 distinct CDR3 sequences, approximately 16% seen once. The chain links TRBV20-1 to TRBJ2-5, with 11 bases matching TRBD2. The receptor's source is a human donor who donated a stem cell graft to a child with acute myeloid leukemia. The specimen was PBMCs from the stem cell graft donor, collected from the stem cell graft. Written as DNA, the CDR3 is TGCAGTGCTAGAACTGGGACTAGCGGAAAACAAGAGACCCAGTACTTC. Translated: CSARTGTSGKQETQYF.